This T cell receptor beta chain derives from a study of T cell responses to AZD1222 COVID-19 vaccine. The data were produced by immunoSEQ multiplex PCR, yet TCRdb's version contains in-frame clones alone and is incomplete. The sample holds 120,000 or so clones, roughly 88% seen once. CDR3 length: 14 residues. Germline CDR1 reads SGHDN; CDR2 reads FVKESK. V lost 3 bases to trimming and J lost 5 bases, with 10 bases between them. This clone has a handful of counts. This TCR was sampled from an adult who received the AZD1222 COVID-19 vaccine. The rearrangement uses TRBV14 and TRBJ2-2; the D call may be TRBD1 or TRBD2 (5 bases each). The material was peripheral blood, obtained 28 days after the second AZD1222 dose. The CDR3 DNA is TGTGCCAGCAGCCACAGAGGGGTAACCGGGGAGCTGTTTTTT. It encodes CASSHRGVTGELFF. Together with reference TRBV14 and TRBJ2-2, the CDR3 gives the full variable domain: EAGVTQFPSHSVIEKGQTVTLRCDPISGHDNLYWYRRVMGKEIKFLLHFVKESKQDESGMPNNRFLAERTGGTYSTLKVQPAELEDSGVYFCASSHRGVTGELFFGEGSRLTVL.